This T cell receptor (beta chain) was recovered during a study of T cell repertoires in cytomegalovirus infection (dated by TCRdb to about 2019). For the wider study: Donor HLA type was relevant to the analysis, as public TCR beta signatures indicated carriage of CMV infection together with the matching HLA type. Overall study outcomes, separate from this receptor: The ex vivo response was dominated by HLA-C-restricted CMV-specific TCR beta clonotypes, which also provided the single most frequent clonotype in two of eight donors. Carriers of CMV infection plus the relevant HLA type were discriminated by the cumulative frequency of public TCR beta family members in the study cohort and in an independent approximately 350-donor cohort.

The run used an Illumina HiSeq 1500. TCRdb reran the public reads through fastp at Q25 and MiXCR, keeping productive beta chains. Rows are combined by CDR3 protein, so each entry shows the most common genes and DNA. In all, the sample holds fewer than 300,000 distinct CDR3 sequences, and more than 20% of those were seen once. The top ten hold about 15% of the sample. Ends trimmed: V by 5 bases, J by 2 bases; bases unmatched to a gene: 10. The germline V gene sets CDR1 to SGHAT and CDR2 to FQNNGV. The CDR3 sequence holds 17 residues, the cysteine and phenylalanine included. Only the CDR3 portion is preserved as DNA: 51 bases, with reading frame beginning at the first base. With regard to this clonotype: It has no known antigen specificity. No base qualities exist here, and no much larger clone lies one base off it.

The TCR was taken from a human donor in good health (CMV status not recorded). Some clones in this sample may be carry-over from other donors' samples. The chain employs TRBV11-2 and TRBJ2-1; 9 bases in the middle match TRBD1. Input material: PBMCs. The CDR3 region reads CASSPSWRDRAYNEQFF. In nucleotide form, the sequence is TGTGCCAGCAGCCCCTCGTGGCGGGACAGGGCCTACAATGAGCAGTTCTTC.